Listed below are T cell receptor beta chains from one sample, sequenced in a study of technical replicates of blood from a few donors. Method: immunoSEQ multiplex PCR; TCRdb's copy keeps in-frame clones and lacks some. The data show under 8,500 clones, roughly 90% seen once. The sequencing input was PBMCs. These receptors originate from a human donor in good health. Both conserved end residues are part of each CDR3. Each record gives: D gene, J gene, V gene, clone size, CDR3 DNA, CDR3 protein. A D gene is named only where the DNA matches it firmly. Not every row has a clone size; where given, it reads once, few, many or a size class.

>TRBD2|TRBJ2-3|TRBV2|NA
TGTGCCAGTAGTCGCGGGAGTTTCGGGACAGATACGCAGTATTTT
CASSRGSFGTDTQYF
>NA|TRBJ1-1|TRBV13|few
TGTGCCAGCAGCTTAGATTCGACAGCAGAAGCTTTCTTT
CASSLDSTAEAFF
>NA|TRBJ1-4|TRBV11-2|NA
TGTGCCAGCAGCTTAGATCCAGGCAAAAAACTGTTTTTT
CASSLDPGKKLFF
>NA|TRBJ2-1|TRBV6-1|few
TGTGCCAGCAGTGAAGTGCAGGGCTCCTACAATGAGCAGTTCTTC
CASSEVQGSYNEQFF
>TRBD1|TRBJ2-7|TRBV6-6|NA
TGTGCCAGCACCCCAGGGGGGACAGGGAGGAACGAGCAGTACTTC
CASTPGGTGRNEQYF
>NA|TRBJ1-1|TRBV5-1|NA
TGCGCCAGCAGCTTGGCCCCGGGGGGGACTGAAGCTTTCTTT
CASSLAPGGTEAFF
>TRBD1|TRBJ2-1|TRBV6-5|NA
TGTGCCAGCAGGACAGGGGGCGCGGACAATGAGCAGTTCTTC
CASRTGGADNEQFF
>TRBD1|TRBJ1-1|TRBV2|NA
TGTGCCAGCAGTGAAGAAAGGGACAGGTGGAGTGTCACTGAAGCTTTCTTT
CASSEERDRWSVTEAFF
>NA|TRBJ1-2|TRBV9|NA
TGTGCCAGCAGCCCGGGGGGTGATCGGGGGCGCGTAGGAGGCTACACCTTC
CASSPGGDRGRVGGYTF
>NA|TRBJ2-7|TRBV5-1|NA
TGCGCCAGCAGCTTAGGGCCCGAGGGCTACGAGCAGTACTTC
CASSLGPEGYEQYF
>TRBD1|TRBJ2-7|TRBV30|NA
TGTGCCTGGAGTGTCCGGACAGGGATGGAGCAGTACTTC
CAWSVRTGMEQYF
>NA|TRBJ1-5|TRBV6-1|NA
TGTGCCAGCAGTGACAGACAGGATCAGCCCCAGCATTTT
CASSDRQDQPQHF
>NA|TRBJ1-5|TRBV29-1|NA
TGCAGCGTTGAGGGACAAAGGGGTCAGCCCCAGCATTTT
CSVEGQRGQPQHF
>TRBD2|TRBJ2-7|TRBV30|once
TGTGCCTGGGGGCGGGGGGCTGCCTACGAGCAGTACTTC
CAWGRGAAYEQYF
>NA|TRBJ2-1|TRBV19|NA
TGTGCCAGTAGTATAGAGGGGGCTTCCTACAATGAGCAGTTCTTC
CASSIEGASYNEQFF
>NA|TRBJ2-3|TRBV6-1|NA
TGTGCCAGCATCCTGGGACAACACCTCACAGATACGCAGTATTTT
CASILGQHLTDTQYF
>TRBD2|TRBJ2-3|TRBV7-7|NA
TGTGCCAGCAGCTTAGGGACTAGCGGGATGGGAGATACGCAGTATTTT
CASSLGTSGMGDTQYF